Included here is one T cell receptor (beta chain) sequence, with context. These data belong to a study of response to subunit inactivated influenza vaccine. One entry per CDR3 protein results from TCRdb running MiXCR on the RT-PCR reads. The table includes more than 450,000 distinct CDR3 sequences, about 11% detected once. In germline, CDR1 is SGHDT, CDR2 YYEEEE. Trimming removed 1 base from V and 5 bases from J, with 9 bases in between. This CDR3 spans 13 amino acids. This sample was shared with a second study, whose subject was T cells expressing NK-cell markers. That publication notes: With UMIs, 5'RACE template switching was used to make TCR beta cDNA. Of eight sequenced donors, seven were HCMV-seropositive and one HCMV-seronegative. The leading position in the CD3+CD56-NKG2C+ fraction of several donors also went to these clonotypes. Nothing established the HCMV specificity of expanded NKG2C+ T cell clones.

V usage is TRBV5-6 and J usage is TRBJ1-2, with D possibly being TRBD1 (5 bases). This receptor was identified in a man between 45 and 60 years old who received an inactivated influenza vaccine. This material consisted of PBMCs from blood, taken on the day of vaccination. In DNA, the CDR3 is TGTGCCAGCAGCTTGTGGGACCCGTATGGCTACACCTTC. Translation: CASSLWDPYGYTF.